The 31 T cell receptor beta chains below all came from one sample that was sequenced in a study of T-cell reconstitution after alpha-beta-depleted transplantation in children. TCRbeta library construction was performed incorporating unique molecular identifiers. TCRdb ran MiXCR on the PCR reads and lists one entry per CDR3 protein. Of approximately 490,000 distinct CDR3 sequences detected, approximately 12% appear once; the ten largest clones hold more than 5.5%. The specimen was PBMCs from the stem cell graft donor, collected from the stem cell graft. The receptors come from a human donor who donated a stem cell graft to a child with combined immunodeficiency.

This clonotype has at least ten counts. The rearrangement joins TRBV7-2 to TRBJ2-1; TRBD1 aligns across 10 bases. Germline loops: CDR1 SGHTA, CDR2 FQGNSA. The CDR3 covers 15 residues. The ends lost 5 bases at V and 5 bases at J; junction bases unmatched: 6. The chain's CDR3 is CASSPTGQGNNEQFF. The CDR3 bases are TGTGCCAGCAGCCCAACGGGACAGGGGAACAATGAGCAGTTCTTC.

Many counts were recorded for this clonotype. The chain recombines TRBV12-3 or TRBV12-4 with TRBJ1-1; D is ambiguous. The CDR3 sequence is 13 residues long. V lost 6 bases and J lost 3, with 11 bases in between. The chain's CDR3 is CASSPVGDTEAFF. CDR3 DNA sequence: TGTGCCAGCAGCCCCGTTGGGGACACTGAAGCTTTCTTT.

This clonotype was picked up a small number of times. The V call is TRBV11-3, the J call TRBJ2-5, with 7 bases aligning to TRBD2. CDR3 size: 14 residues. Trimming removed 2 bases from V and 2 bases from J; junction bases left unmatched: 2. Germline CDR1 reads SGHNT; CDR2 reads YENEEA. The CDR3 bases are TGTGCCAGCAGCTTAAGTAGCGGGCAAGAGACCCAGTACTTC. Translating gives CASSLSSGQETQYF. Based on the CDR3 plus reference TRBV11-3 and TRBJ2-5, the full variable domain is EAGVVQSPRYKIIEKKQPVAFWCNPISGHNTLYWYLQNLGQGPELLIRYENEEAVDDSQLPKDRFSAERLKGVDSTLKIQPAELGDSAVYLCASSLSSGQETQYFGPGTRLLVL.

The CDR3 sequence: CASSSDLNTEAFF. For the CDR3, the DNA is TGTGCCAGCAGTTCGGACTTGAACACTGAAGCTTTCTTT. The chain links TRBV4-2 to TRBJ1-1; no clear D gene. Germline assignment: CDR1 LGHNA and CDR2 YNFKEQ. The CDR3 has 13 residues. Trimming left V 6 bases short and J 0 bases short, with 8 bases between.

This clonotype was seen only a few times. The chain couples TRBV10-3 to TRBJ2-5; D not resolved. The germline gives CDR1 ENHRY, CDR2 SYGVKD. CDR3 length: 13 amino acids. Trimming removed 5 bases from V and 1 base from J, with 8 bases in between. The CDR3: CAISRLSQETQYF. The CDR3 bases are TGTGCCATCAGTAGACTCTCCCAAGAGACCCAGTACTTC.

The genes are TRBV15 and TRBJ2-4; no definite D call. CDR3 size: 14 residues. Trimming removed 0 bases from V and 0 bases from J, with 3 bases in between. CDR1 LNHNV and CDR2 YYDKDF come from the germline V gene (reference sequence). CDR3 sequence (DNA): TGTGCCACCAGCAGAGACAAAGCCAAAAACATTCAGTACTTC. Its translation: CATSRDKAKNIQYF.

The chain employs TRBV11-2 and TRBJ2-7; D is possibly TRBD2 (5 bases). The germline gives CDR1 SGHAT, CDR2 FQNNGV. V shed 5 bases and J shed 3 bases, with 17 bases lying between them. The CDR3 runs 15 residues. The CDR3 loop reads CASSQLGGFYYEQYF. The DNA for the CDR3 is TGTGCCAGCAGCCAACTAGGCGGCTTCTACTACGAGCAGTACTTC.

On this clonotype itself: A much more abundant neighbour one base away suggests this may be a read error. The V call is TRBV10-3, the J call TRBJ1-1; no reliable D call. Germline V CDR1 and CDR2: ENHRY, SYGVKD. CDR3 length: 17 residues. V dropped 0 bases and J dropped 1 base, with 15 bases sitting between them. CDR3 nucleotides: TGTGCCATCAGTGAGTCTTGTCTGGTTAGAAGGAACACTGAAGCTTTCTTT. This codes for CAISESCLVRRNTEAFF.

In this sample, this clonotype turned up a few times. This sequence joins TRBV12-3 or TRBV12-4 and TRBJ1-1; 9 bases line up with TRBD1. The trim removed 6 bases at V and 4 bases at J, leaving 6 bases unmatched. This CDR3 is built from 14 residues. This chain's CDR3 is CASRARTGVTEAFF. The CDR3 DNA reads TGTGCCAGCAGGGCTCGGACAGGGGTCACTGAAGCTTTCTTT.

The genes are TRBV11-2 and TRBJ2-1; maybe TRBD2 (5 bases). The germline V gene encodes CDR1 SGHAT and CDR2 FQNNGV. V lost 5 bases, J lost 9 bases, and 23 bases lay in between. The CDR3 runs 16 residues. The DNA of the CDR3 is TGTGCCAGCAGCCCCGAGGGAAGTAGGGTGCTAGGTGAGCAGTTCTTC. Its protein is CASSPEGSRVLGEQFF.

In this sample, this clonotype turned up a few times. The chain combines TRBV27 with TRBJ1-1, with 8 bases matching TRBD1. The length of the CDR3 is 15 residues. The V and J ends lost 6 bases and 5 bases, in that order; junction bases with no gene match: 11. CDR1 is MNHEY, CDR2 SMNVEV, per germline (reference sequence). The CDR3 coding sequence is TGTGCCAGCAGCAAGGCGCAGGGGGCCTGGACTGAAGCTTTCTTT. Residues: CASSKAQGAWTEAFF.

In this sample, this clonotype turned up many times. The chain couples TRBV6-5 to TRBJ2-1, with a possible D match to TRBD1 (6 bases). The V end was cut by 2 bases, the J end by 6 bases, with 14 bases between. CDR3 length equals 15 residues. Germline values: CDR1 MNHEY, CDR2 SVGAGI. CDR3 DNA sequence: TGTGCCAGCAGTTACCGGCAGAGGGGGATCAATGAGCAGTTCTTC. Its protein is CASSYRQRGINEQFF.

This clonotype was counted a few times. V gene TRBV5-5 combines with J gene TRBJ1-1; D might be TRBD1 (5 bases). CDR3 size: 13 residues. Between the trimmed V and J ends, which lost 0 bases and 6 bases, there was a span of 9 bases. CDR1 is SGHKS, CDR2 YYEKEE, per germline (reference sequence). CDR3 nucleotides: TGTGCCAGCAGCTTGGCCCGGGACGCTGAAGCTTTCTTT. Residues: CASSLARDAEAFF.

The chain is built from TRBV5-8 and TRBJ2-5; TRBD2 matches 11 bases. Germline CDR1 reads SGHTS; CDR2 reads YDEGEE. Trimming cost V 4 bases and J 4 bases; bases outside gene matches: 9. This CDR3 contains 16 residues. CDR3 bases: TGTGCCAGCAGCGCCTATACTAGCGGGAGAGGAGAGACCCAGTACTTC. Protein product: CASSAYTSGRGETQYF.

This clonotype was seen ten or more times. The rearrangement uses TRBV20-1 and TRBJ2-5; 11 nucleotides line up with TRBD1. Losses at the gene ends were 1 base for V and 3 bases for J; bases not matched to a gene: 4. Germline loops: CDR1 DFQATT, CDR2 SNEGSKA (reference sequence). This CDR3 spans 15 amino acids. For the CDR3, the DNA is TGCAGTGCTAGAGGGGGGACAGGGGGAAAAGAGACCCAGTACTTC. As protein: CSARGGTGGKETQYF.

V is TRBV24-1 and J is TRBJ1-1, with D possibly matching TRBD1 (6 bases). Germline CDR1 KGHDR, CDR2 SFDVKD. This CDR3 is built from 14 residues. V was clipped by 5 bases and J by 2 bases, with 11 bases between them. The DNA of the CDR3 is TGTGCCACCAGTGGTGGGGGGGCCAACACTGAAGCTTTCTTT. Translated, it gives CATSGGGANTEAFF.

The table lists this clonotype with many counts. The rearrangement links TRBV12-3 or TRBV12-4 to TRBJ2-3; 12 nucleotides agree with TRBD2. J gave up 2 bases and V 9 bases, and 9 bases lay outside the gene matches. The length of the CDR3 is 16 residues. The CDR3 DNA reads TGTGCCAGTTCGACTAGCGGGAGTTTCCCCACAGATACGCAGTATTTT. This gives the protein CASSTSGSFPTDTQYF.

This clonotype has ten or more counts. The genes are TRBV2 and TRBJ1-1; D is perhaps TRBD1 (5 bases). In germline, CDR1 is SNHLY, CDR2 FYNNEI. The length of the CDR3 is 14 residues. V shed 5 bases and J shed 3 bases, with 13 bases lying between them. The DNA for the CDR3 is TGTGCCAGCAGTCTGGGGCGGGCGGACACTGAAGCTTTCTTT. As protein: CASSLGRADTEAFF.

The table lists this clonotype with many counts. The genes are TRBV25-1 and TRBJ1-3; D call uncertain. The length of the CDR3 is 14 residues. V dropped 1 base and J dropped 4 bases, with 8 bases sitting between them. The germline V gene has CDR1 MGHDK and CDR2 SYGVNS. For the CDR3, the DNA is TGTGCCAGCAGTGAATGGGGTTCAGGAAACACCATATATTTT. Translating gives CASSEWGSGNTIYF.

The chain recombines TRBV5-1 with TRBJ2-7; D is possibly TRBD1 (5 bases). Germline V lookup: CDR1 SGHRS, CDR2 YFSETQ. The CDR3 spans 15 residues. The V and J ends lost 0 bases and 5 bases respectively, with 15 bases between them. The CDR3 nucleotides are TGCGCCAGCAGCTTGGATGTCAGGGTGTCGGACGAGCAGTACTTC. Protein product: CASSLDVRVSDEQYF.

This clonotype showed up just a few times. The chain carries TRBV12-3 or TRBV12-4 and TRBJ1-4; a weak D match, TRBD1 (5 bases). V lost 6 bases and J 10 bases, leaving 9 bases between the germline ends. There are 11 residues in the CDR3. The CDR3 coding sequence is TGTGCCAGCAGCACCCAGGGAAAACTGTTTTTT. This gives the protein CASSTQGKLFF.

This clonotype has just a few counts. V usage is TRBV30 and J usage is TRBJ1-4; D remains unclear. The germline V and J ends were trimmed by 2 bases and 4 bases, with 8 bases remaining between them. CDR1 and CDR2 from the germline V gene are GTSNPN and SVGIG (reference sequence). This CDR3 has 13 amino acids. The DNA for the CDR3 is TGTGCCTGGAGTCCCGGGTTTAATGAAAAACTGTTTTTT. Encoded protein: CAWSPGFNEKLFF.

The rearrangement uses TRBV29-1 and TRBJ2-7; TRBD2 is a possible D gene (6 bases). V was shortened by 7 bases and J by 6 bases, with 16 bases between the two germline ends. The germline CDR1 and CDR2 sequences are SQVTM and ANQGSEA. This CDR3 spans 12 amino acids. CDR3 loop: CSAAGTPGEQYF. The CDR3 DNA reads TGCAGCGCCGCGGGGACCCCGGGCGAGCAGTACTTC.

V gene TRBV4-2 combines with J gene TRBJ1-4; 8 positions agree with TRBD1. The ends lost 4 bases at V and 0 bases at J; junction bases unmatched: 10. The CDR3 has 18 residues. Germline V gives CDR1 LGHNA, CDR2 YNFKEQ. In DNA form, the CDR3 reads TGTGCCAGCAGCCCCCTAGGCGAGACAGGGGCAACTAATGAAAAACTGTTTTTT. Encoded protein: CASSPLGETGATNEKLFF.

This clonotype has more than one count but fewer than ten. The chain couples TRBV29-1 to TRBJ1-2; D uncertain. The CDR3 extends over 13 amino acids. Trimming removed 0 bases at V and 3 bases at J, with 8 bases between. From germline, CDR1 is SQVTM and CDR2 ANQGSEA. In DNA, the CDR3 is TGCAGCGTTGAAGATGGACGGCACTATGGCTACACCTTC. Its protein product is CSVEDGRHYGYTF.

The chain combines TRBV20-1 with TRBJ1-5, with D possibly being TRBD1 (6 bases). V was clipped by 0 bases and J by 0 bases, with 9 bases between them. The CDR3 loop spans 15 amino acids. The germline gives CDR1 DFQATT, CDR2 SNEGSKA (reference sequence). DNA of the CDR3: TGCAGTGCTAGAGATCGCAGGGGTAGCAATCAGCCCCAGCATTTT. Residues: CSARDRRGSNQPQHF.

The V call is TRBV7-6, the J call TRBJ1-4, with a tentative D call TRBD1 (6 bases). V lost 5 bases, J lost 4 bases, and 14 bases lay in between. The V gene's germline CDR1 is SGHVS and CDR2 FNYEAQ. The CDR3 is made up of 15 amino acids. The CDR3 loop is CASSPGGLLNEKLFF. The CDR3 DNA reads TGTGCCAGCAGCCCGGGGGGGCTTCTTAATGAAAAACTGTTTTTT.

The chain has TRBV13 and TRBJ2-4, with D unclear. The CDR3 is 12 residues long. Germline lookup yields CDR1 PRHDT and CDR2 FYEKMQ (reference sequence). The V end lost 3 bases, the J end lost 5 bases, and 5 bases lay between the germline ends. The CDR3 here is CASSLEQNIQYF. In nucleotides, the CDR3 is TGTGCCAGCAGCTTGGAGCAAAACATTCAGTACTTC.

This clonotype has just a few counts. The CDR3 spells CASSLWRENTGELFF. CDR3 nucleotides: TGTGCCAGCAGTTTATGGCGGGAGAACACCGGGGAGCTGTTTTTT. The chain combines TRBV27 with TRBJ2-2, with a tentative D call TRBD2 (6 bases). The germline CDR1 and CDR2 sequences are MNHEY and SMNVEV (reference sequence). Deletions cut 1 base from V and 1 base from J, with 7 bases between. This CDR3 comprises 15 residues.

This clonotype was observed a handful of times. This chain joins TRBV7-2 and TRBJ2-5, with D perhaps matching TRBD2 (5 bases). Trimming cost V 4 bases and J 1 base, with 13 bases left between them. This CDR3 is 15 amino acids long. Germline V gene data show CDR1 as SGHTA and CDR2 as FQGNSA. The CDR3 loop reads CASSSYRAVQETQYF. The CDR3 nucleotides are TGTGCCAGCAGCTCCTACCGAGCGGTCCAAGAGACCCAGTACTTC.

This clonotype was picked up one time. J is TRBJ2-3 and V is TRBV19, with 13 bases fitting TRBD2. Germline assignment: CDR1 LNHDA and CDR2 SQIVND (reference sequence). Unmatched junction bases numbered 4, after V lost 5 bases and J lost 2 bases. This CDR3 contains 16 residues. The CDR3 region is CASSQGLAGLTDTQYF. DNA for the CDR3: TGTGCCAGTAGTCAGGGACTAGCGGGGCTCACAGATACGCAGTATTTT. The variable domain in full, completed from reference TRBV19 and TRBJ2-3, reads DGGITQSPKYLFRKEGQNVTLSCEQNLNHDAMYWYRQDPGQGLRLIYYSQIVNDFQKGDIAEGYSVSREKKESFPLTVTSAQKNPTAFYLCASSQGLAGLTDTQYFGPGTRLTVL.